A selection of T cell receptor beta chains follows, all from one sample in a study of siplizumab effects on memory and regulatory T cells. Libraries were prepared by immunoSEQ multiplex PCR; TCRdb keeps only in-frame clonotypes and omits some of them. Among tens of thousands of clones, 91% were seen once, and the ten largest hold roughly 28%. Source material: CD8+ T cells sorted from blood. All receptors derive from a human donor in good health. Each CDR3 is given with its conserved first and last residue. The D gene is left open where the match is weak. Rows give clone size only sometimes, using once, few, many, or a class for an expanded clone.

TRBV5-6	few	-	TRBJ1-1	TGTGCCAGCAGCTTTGGGACGAAGACTGAAGCTTTCTTT	CASSFGTKTEAFF
TRBV12-5	-	-	TRBJ2-3	TGTGCTAGTACCCCCACAGATACGCAGTATTTT	CASTPTDTQYF
TRBV28	-	-	TRBJ1-2	TGTGCCAGCAGCCCCAGTAGCTGGGGGGTACACGGCTACACCTTC	CASSPSSWGVHGYTF
TRBV19	medium-sized	TRBD2	TRBJ2-7	TGTGCCAGCGAGGGGACTAGCGGGAGTGAGCAGTACTTC	CASEGTSGSEQYF
TRBV5-1	-	TRBD1	TRBJ2-7	TGCGCCAGCAGCTTGCGGGCCCTCGAGGGGGCTGAGCAGTACTTC	CASSLRALEGAEQYF
TRBV27	-	TRBD2	TRBJ2-5	TGTGCCAGCAGCCAAAAAATAATAGGACTAGCGGGAAACCCGGTACGAGAGACCCAGTACTTC	CASSQKIIGLAGNPVRETQYF
TRBV5-1	-	TRBD2	TRBJ2-7	TGCGCCAGCAGCTTGCGTCCCACTAGCGGGGGAATATACGAGCAGTACTTC	CASSLRPTSGGIYEQYF
TRBV4-1	few	TRBD2	TRBJ2-1	TGCGCCAGCAGCACGACTAGCGGGTGGTGGAATGAGCAGTTCTTC	CASSTTSGWWNEQFF
TRBV5-8	-	TRBD1	TRBJ1-2	TGTGCCAGCAACAGGGGTGGCTACACCTTC	CASNRGGYTF
TRBV7-9	-	-	TRBJ2-1	TGTGCCAGCAGCTACCGGAGGGCCGACAATGAGCAGTTCTTC	CASSYRRADNEQFF
TRBV27	-	TRBD2	TRBJ2-7	TGTGCAAGCTATGGGGAGGGCGAGCAGTACTTC	CASYGEGEQYF
TRBV20-1	-	-	TRBJ1-2	TGCAGTGCACGAGGGGATGGCTACACCTTC	CSARGDGYTF
TRBV27	-	-	TRBJ2-7	TGTGCCAGCAGTTTAACGGCGATAAGCTCCTACGAGCAGTACTTC	CASSLTAISSYEQYF
TRBV6-5	-	TRBD1	TRBJ1-2	TGTGCCAGCAGTTATTGGACAGGAGATAACTATGGCTACACCTTC	CASSYWTGDNYGYTF
TRBV7-9	-	-	TRBJ2-1	TGTGCCAGCACCTCGAGCGGGTATGTTTTTAATGAGCAGTTCTTC	CASTSSGYVFNEQFF
TRBV29-1	-	-	TRBJ1-1	TGCAGCGTTATTCGGGGGAACACTGAAGCTTTCTTT	CSVIRGNTEAFF
TRBV6-6	-	TRBD1	TRBJ2-2	TGTGCCAGCAGAGGGACAGGGGAGGCCGGGGAGCTGTTTTTT	CASRGTGEAGELFF
TRBV7-6	-	TRBD1	TRBJ1-2	TGTGCCAGCAGCTCCTACAGGGGACTCCACTATGGCTACACCTTC	CASSSYRGLHYGYTF
TRBV7-9	-	-	TRBJ2-2	TGTGCCAGCAGCTCGTCCCTTGGGGCAGGATTTACCGGGGAGCTGTTTTTT	CASSSSLGAGFTGELFF
TRBV2	-	-	TRBJ1-2	TGTGCCAGCAGTGAAGTCTCGGCAGTAGAAGGCTATGGCTACACCTTC	CASSEVSAVEGYGYTF
TRBV27	-	-	TRBJ2-2	TGTGCCAGCAGTTCGGGTGGGGAGCTGTTTTTT	CASSSGGELFF
TRBV19	-	-	TRBJ2-1	TGTGCCAGTCGGCGGGCCGACAATGAGCAGTTCTTC	CASRRADNEQFF
TRBV9	-	-	TRBJ1-1	TGTGCCAGCAGCGTAGAGGGGGCTGAAGCTTTCTTT	CASSVEGAEAFF
TRBV21-1	-	-	TRBJ2-7	TGTGCCAGCAGCAGTAAGGAGAATTCGGGTACCTACGAGCAGTACTTC	CASSSKENSGTYEQYF
TRBV6-1	-	-	TRBJ1-5	TGTGCCAGCAGTGAAGCTCCAGGGTTTAGCAATCAGCCCCAGCATTTT	CASSEAPGFSNQPQHF
TRBV4-1	-	-	TRBJ1-5	TGCGCCAGCAGCCCCGGACAGCCCAATCAGCCCCAGCATTTT	CASSPGQPNQPQHF
TRBV29-1	-	TRBD1	TRBJ1-2	TGCAGCGTTGAAGATCAGGGACAGGGTTGGGGCTACACCTTC	CSVEDQGQGWGYTF
TRBV27	-	TRBD2	TRBJ2-7	TGTGCCAGCAGTTTAGACCCCGGGACTAGCGTTTCCGAGCAGTACTTC	CASSLDPGTSVSEQYF
TRBV14	-	TRBD1	TRBJ2-2	TGTGCCAGCAGCGGGACAGGGACGACCGGGGAGCTGTTTTTT	CASSGTGTTGELFF
TRBV27	-	-	TRBJ2-7	TGTGCCAGCAGTCCAGTCGGGGCGAGCTCCTACGAGCAGTACTTC	CASSPVGASSYEQYF
TRBV15	-	-	TRBJ2-7	TGTGCCACCAGCAGACGGAGGGGGGATTATTACTCGGAGCAGTACTTC	CATSRRRGDYYSEQYF
TRBV5-4	-	-	TRBJ1-1	TGTGCCAGCAGCTTAGTAGGAGGGCCTGAAGCTTTCTTT	CASSLVGGPEAFF
TRBV11-3	-	TRBD2	TRBJ2-3	TGTGCCAGCAGCTTGTACGGGGGGTTGGATACGCAGTATTTT	CASSLYGGLDTQYF
TRBV2	-	-	TRBJ2-7	TGTGCCAGCAGTGAATCCCAGGGATCCGTCTACGAGCAGTACTTC	CASSESQGSVYEQYF
TRBV5-8	-	TRBD1	TRBJ1-2	TGTGCCAGCAGCTTTCGCGGACAGGGACTTGGCTACACCTTC	CASSFRGQGLGYTF
TRBV6-6	-	-	TRBJ1-5	TGTGCCAGCAGCCTCGGGTCACCAAATCAGCCCCAGCATTTT	CASSLGSPNQPQHF
TRBV30	-	-	TRBJ1-1	TGTGCCTGGACTCTCCCGATATGGGGCACTGAAGCTTTCTTT	CAWTLPIWGTEAFF
TRBV7-9	-	-	TRBJ1-1	TGTGCCAGCAGCCATCTCGACCCTAAGGGAGCTTTCTTT	CASSHLDPKGAFF
TRBV19	-	-	TRBJ1-2	TGTGCCAGTAGTCTAGTGCGGGGGCTAAACTATGGCTACACCTTC	CASSLVRGLNYGYTF
TRBV5-1	-	-	TRBJ2-5	TGCGCCAGCAGCCCGGCACAGGGTCGTGCGGAGACCCAGTACTTC	CASSPAQGRAETQYF
TRBV21-1	-	-	TRBJ2-5	TGTGCCAGCAGCAAAGATAGCGGCGGGGGGCAAGAGACCCAGTACTTC	CASSKDSGGGQETQYF
TRBV6-1	-	-	TRBJ1-2	TGTGCCAGCAGTGAAGCTGTAGGGTCCTTCTATGGCTACACCTTC	CASSEAVGSFYGYTF
TRBV7-6	-	TRBD2	TRBJ2-1	TGTGCCAGCAGCGCGGGACTAGCGGGGGGGAATGAGCAGTTCTTC	CASSAGLAGGNEQFF
TRBV6-1	-	-	TRBJ2-2	TGTGCCAGCAGTCCCTCAACGGGGAGAGGGGAGCTGTTTTTT	CASSPSTGRGELFF
TRBV9	-	-	TRBJ1-1	TGTGCCAGCAGCGACCATGAAGCTTTCTTT	CASSDHEAFF
TRBV2	-	-	TRBJ2-3	TGTGCCAGCAGTGCCAACCGGGGGCCCCCTGCAGATACGCAGTATTTT	CASSANRGPPADTQYF
TRBV10-1	once	-	TRBJ2-3	TGCGCCAGCAGTGAGTCAACAGGGACAGATACGCAGTATTTT	CASSESTGTDTQYF
TRBV19	-	TRBD1	TRBJ1-1	TGTGCCAGTAGTTTACAGGGGGCGGCTTACACTGAAGCTTTCTTT	CASSLQGAAYTEAFF
TRBV27	-	TRBD1	TRBJ2-5	TGTGCCAGCAGTTTAGACAGGGGGAAGGAAGAGACCCAGTACTTC	CASSLDRGKEETQYF
TRBV5-1	-	TRBD1	TRBJ2-1	TGCGCCAGCAGCACAGGACAGGGGCCCGACAATGAGCAGTTCTTC	CASSTGQGPDNEQFF
TRBV27	-	TRBD2	TRBJ2-6	TGTGCCAGCAGTTGGGGCGGGGGCTCTGGGGCCAACGTCCTGACTTTC	CASSWGGGSGANVLTF
TRBV19	-	-	TRBJ2-1	TGTGCCAGTAGTATTGGCGGGACGTACAATGAGCAGTTCTTC	CASSIGGTYNEQFF
TRBV9	few	TRBD1	TRBJ1-1	TGTGCCAGCAGCGTAGTGGGGGGACAGGGAGGGACTGAAGCTTTCTTT	CASSVVGGQGGTEAFF
TRBV6-1	-	-	TRBJ1-4	TGTGCCAGCAGTGGTGGGCAGCCAACTAATGAAAAACTGTTTTTT	CASSGGQPTNEKLFF
TRBV11-2	-	-	TRBJ2-1	TGTGCCAGCAGCTTAGACTCCCCCGGGTTTTGGGTCGGTGAGCAGTTCTTC	CASSLDSPGFWVGEQFF
TRBV11-2	-	-	TRBJ2-7	TGTGCCAGCAGCCCCACATCCTACGAGCAGTACTTC	CASSPTSYEQYF
TRBV7-2	-	TRBD1	TRBJ2-7	TGTGCCAGCAGCTTAGCTTGGACAGGGAACTACGAGCAGTACTTC	CASSLAWTGNYEQYF